The 8 T cell receptor beta chains in this list originate from one sample, sequenced in a study of blood T cell repertoires in COVID-19. Measured with immunoSEQ multiplex PCR; TCRdb has only the in-frame clones, and not every one. The sample has 250,000 to 300,000 clones; roughly 90% are singletons. Sample: peripheral blood. All receptors come from a woman between 25 and 40 years old with COVID-19, enrolled during active disease.

The rearrangement joins TRBV9 to TRBJ2-3; unclear D gene. This CDR3 is 13 amino acids long. The V end lost 6 bases, the J end lost 0 bases, and 8 bases lay between the germline ends. Germline V gene sequence: CDR1 SGDLS, CDR2 YYNGEE. CDR3 loop: CASTGLSTDTQYF. The CDR3 nucleotides are TGTGCCAGCACAGGCCTTAGCACAGATACGCAGTATTTT.

The chain combines TRBV4-1 with TRBJ1-6; D might be TRBD1 (6 bases). The ends were cut back, 1 base at V and 7 bases at J, with 17 bases in the middle. The CDR3 is 17 residues long. Germline CDR1 MGHRA, CDR2 YSYEKL. CDR3 amino acids: CASSQAIQGAGNSPLHF. The CDR3 nucleotides read TGCGCCAGCAGCCAAGCGATACAGGGTGCTGGAAATTCACCCCTCCACTTT.

The chain employs TRBV27 and TRBJ2-2; D remains ambiguous. V lost 3 bases, J lost 4 bases, and 9 bases lay in between. Per the germline V gene, CDR1 is MNHEY and CDR2 is SMNVEV (reference sequence). CDR3 length: 14 residues. The CDR3 region has the DNA TGTGCCAGCAGTTTTGGGCAGATCACCGGGGAGCTGTTTTTT. This gives the protein CASSFGQITGELFF.

This chain links TRBV12-3 or TRBV12-4 with TRBJ1-2; D is uncertain. Trimming left V 4 bases short and J 4 bases short, with 4 bases between. The CDR3 length is 11 residues. The CDR3 nucleotides are TGTGCCAGCAGTTCCGTCTATGGCTACACCTTC. Translation: CASSSVYGYTF.

This clone appeared a few times. The V call is TRBV29-1, the J call TRBJ1-1; 8 nucleotides agree with TRBD1. J was trimmed by 4 bases and V by 3 bases; bases with no gene match: 4. The CDR3 loop spans 13 amino acids. CDR1 and CDR2 (germline): SQVTM, ANQGSEA. The CDR3 loop reads CSVDGQGGTEAFF. The CDR3 DNA follows: TGCAGCGTTGATGGACAGGGAGGCACTGAAGCTTTCTTT. The full variable domain, rest sourced from reference TRBV29-1 and TRBJ1-1, is SAVISQKPSRDICQRGTSLTIQCQVDSQVTMMFWYRQQPGQSLTLIATANQGSEATYESGFVIDKFPISRPNLTFSTLTVSNMSPEDSSIYLCSVDGQGGTEAFFGQGTRLTVV.

The CDR3 protein is CASSYQGQNTDTQYF. DNA of the CDR3: TGTGCCAGCAGTTACCAGGGACAGAACACAGATACGCAGTATTTT. The chain combines TRBV6-2 or TRBV6-3 with TRBJ2-3; 7 bases align to TRBD1. In germline, CDR1 is MNHEY, CDR2 SVGEGT. CDR3 size: 15 residues. V was pared by 2 bases and J by 2 bases, with 4 bases of the junction left unmatched.

This chain links TRBV11-2 with TRBJ2-5; D may be TRBD1 (6 bases). Germline values: CDR1 SGHAT, CDR2 FQNNGV. V was clipped by 4 bases and J by 4 bases, with 13 bases between them. The CDR3 runs to 14 residues. The CDR3 loop reads CASSYLGAGETQYF. DNA for the CDR3: TGTGCCAGCAGCTATTTGGGGGCAGGAGAGACCCAGTACTTC.

V gene TRBV7-2 combines with J gene TRBJ2-5, with 9 bases that match TRBD2. J lost 4 bases, V lost 1 base, and 7 bases had no gene match. There are 16 residues in the CDR3. The germline gives CDR1 SGHTA, CDR2 FQGNSA. The CDR3, as DNA: TGTGCCAGCAGCTTAGTCGCAGCGGGAGGAGCAGAGACCCAGTACTTC. This sequence encodes CASSLVAAGGAETQYF.